This TCR beta chain was recovered during a study of Tregs in tolerant kidney transplant recipients (dated by TCRdb to the late 2010s). Study-wide context: The study used TCRbeta sequencing to identify donor-specific regulatory T cells before combined kidney and bone marrow transplantation, then tracked those cells after transplant. Results and caveats for the whole study, not just this receptor: In tolerant patients, donor-specific Tregs expanded more than Tregs overall, which suggests antigen-driven rather than nonspecific expansion. The study was limited by small patient numbers, and the findings need validation in larger populations and under other immunosuppression protocols. Expanding Tregs with activated donor B cells appeared to identify the most biologically relevant and donor-specific TCRbeta repertoire. Biological reproducibility was not directly addressed, though technical replication error appeared minimal. PCR primers changed over time for some patients, so nucleotide-level comparison across those patients' samples was not possible.

Comment on this clone: Its antigen specificity is not known. No clone much larger than this one lies a single base away; base qualities are absent.

For TCRbeta CDR3 sequencing, genomic DNA from the sorted cells was extracted using the QIAGEN DNeasy Blood and Tissue Kit. Through immunoSEQ, high-throughput TCRbeta CDR3 sequencing was done commercially, including PCR amplification with internal controls and bias correction. From the authors' description of their analysis: Unique productive TCRbeta sequences were defined by CDR3 nucleotide sequence where primers matched, otherwise by CDR3 amino acid sequence with Vbeta and Jbeta genes. As a correction for sorting error, sequences shared between sorted populations at a frequency ratio of 2:1 or less were discarded, and the remaining shared sequences were assigned to the higher population. Donor-reactive sequences were defined as at least 5-fold expanded in CFSE-low cells versus unstimulated cells, with frequency of at least 0.01% in CFSE-low cells. Jensen-Shannon divergence, calculated on the top 100 TCRbeta sequences ranked by frequency, was used to quantify repertoire divergence. For samples with multiple sequencing runs, sorting error was corrected separately for each run before the runs were pooled. This immuneACCESS table, as held by TCRdb, lists in-frame sequences with V and J called but not all clones. Of the missing ones, under half trace to an unresolved V gene in checked studies; the others have no known cause. That table gives V, J and clone size, and the DNA gave D and trimming. Across this sample there are more than 70,000 clones, with over 75% seen only once. The ten largest clones capture more than 1.5% of the sample.

Between the V and J ends, shortened by 8 bases and 7 bases respectively, the junction contains 11 bases. Via the germline V gene, CDR1 is SGHAT and CDR2 FQNNGV. The CDR3 runs 11 residues from the cysteine to the phenylalanine. The CDR3 DNA has 33 bases and is translated from base 1. The transplants used related donors along with nonmyeloablative bone marrow transplantation, and in the human trials mixed chimerism was transient. Thawed PBMCs were FACS-sorted into unstimulated Tregs (CD4+CD25+CD127-), CD4+ non-Tregs (CD4+CD25-), CD4 cells and CD8 cells. Several combined kidney and bone marrow transplant recipients from the ITN036ST trial were included as patients, and samples were available only from these trial subjects. Healthy control blood was processed by Ficoll density gradient to PBMCs and cryopreserved; patient PBMCs were collected before and after transplant.

Material: CD4+ T cells from blood (PBMCs), obtained 24 months after the transplant. The chain couples TRBV11-2 to TRBJ1-1; confidence is insufficient to name the D gene. The sequence was obtained from a human patient who received a combined kidney and bone marrow transplant. A transplant means some T cells may be of graft donor rather than patient origin. The encoded CDR3 is CASGNGDEAFF. The nucleotide sequence reads TGTGCCAGCGGCAACGGGGATGAAGCTTTCTTT.